The 16 T cell receptor beta chains below all came from one sample that was sequenced in a study of spatial heterogeneity in lung cancer. Study results and caveats: The number of expanded tumor alpha and beta chains correlated with mutation number.

Time point: sample taken at primary tumor resection. TCRdb fed the 5' RACE reads into MiXCR, producing one record per CDR3 protein. This sample has roughly 10,000 distinct CDR3 sequences; around 8% occur once, and the top ten carry approximately 20%. These receptors' antigens are unknown. This sample comprised lung tumor tissue, obtained at surgery. These receptors all stem from a female donor with early-stage non-small cell lung cancer.

This clonotype has a handful of counts. This beta chain was picked up by a library intended for alpha chains and is off target, so its count carries little meaning. This chain joins TRBV20-1 and TRBJ2-3, with 9 bases lining up with TRBD2. The CDR3 extends over 17 amino acids. Germline values: CDR1 DFQATT, CDR2 SNEGSKA (reference sequence). V dropped 5 bases and J dropped 3; count of bases not matched to a gene: 15. The DNA for the CDR3 is TGCAGTGCTTTGATTCCTCTCATAGCGGGGGCAACAGATACGCAGTATTTT. Residues: CSALIPLIAGATDTQYF.

Concerning this clonotype itself: Because this beta chain is a stray read in a library intended to capture alpha chains, its abundance should not be given much weight. The J gene is TRBJ2-3, the V gene TRBV6-6, with 11 bases that match TRBD1. CDR1 is MNHNY, CDR2 SVGAGI, per germline (reference sequence). This CDR3 has 16 amino acids. After removal of 5 bases from V and 2 bases from J, the junction contained 6 bases not matched to a gene. This CDR3 reads CASSRRTGGVTDTQYF. DNA for the CDR3: TGTGCCAGCAGTAGACGGACAGGGGGCGTCACAGATACGCAGTATTTT.

The sample holds many counts of this clonotype. This beta chain lies outside the target of a library built for alpha chains; its clone size means little. This chain links TRBV7-8 with TRBJ2-2, with 9 bases that match TRBD2. Germline CDR1 reads SGHVS; CDR2 reads FQNEAQ. CDR3 length equals 15 residues. Trimming took 5 bases from V and 1 from J; bases not matched to a gene: 2. DNA of the CDR3: TGTGCCAGCAGCATTAGCGGGGGGAACACCGGGGAGCTGTTTTTT. Protein sequence: CASSISGGNTGELFF.

Remarks on this clonotype: This beta chain is a stray sequence in a library constructed for alpha chains; its clone size is not meaningful. The chain's CDR3 is CASSLYREQYF. The CDR3 nucleotides are TGTGCCAGCAGCTTATATAGAGAGCAGTACTTC. This sequence joins TRBV7-9 and TRBJ2-7, with D uncertain. The CDR3 consists of 11 residues. Germline-derived CDR1 and CDR2 are SEHNR and FQNEAQ (reference sequence). The germline V and J ends were trimmed by 2 bases and 7 bases, with 6 bases remaining between them.

By share, this clonotype counts as medium-sized. This beta chain was picked up by a library intended for alpha chains and is off target, so its count carries little meaning. The CDR3 sequence is CSAKITDRDYGYTF. The DNA of the CDR3 is TGCAGTGCTAAAATTACGGACAGGGACTATGGCTACACCTTC. This sequence joins TRBV20-1 and TRBJ1-2, with 8 bases fitting TRBD1. This CDR3 is 14 amino acids long. The V gene end was trimmed by 4 bases and the J gene end by 3 bases; junction bases not matched to a gene: 7. The germline gives CDR1 DFQATT, CDR2 SNEGSKA (reference sequence).

This clonotype is classed as medium-sized. This beta chain came through as a stray read in a library set up for alpha chains, and its size says little. The chain couples TRBV29-1 to TRBJ1-1; 7 bases fit TRBD1. The germline V gene has CDR1 SQVTM and CDR2 ANQGSEA. The length of the CDR3 is 13 residues. Trimming cost V 7 bases and J 2 bases; bases outside gene matches: 7. CDR3 region: CSAAQGTNTEAFF. In nucleotides, the CDR3 is TGCAGCGCCGCACAGGGGACTAACACTGAAGCTTTCTTT.

This clonotype was detected ten times or more. For a library built for alpha chains, this beta chain is a stray read; little rests on its size. The chain employs TRBV6-5 and TRBJ1-1; 8 nucleotides agree with TRBD1. Germline assignment: CDR1 MNHEY and CDR2 SVGAGI. J lost 5 bases, V lost 2 bases, and 1 base had no gene match. CDR3 size: 13 residues. CDR3: CASSYNRGTEAFF. CDR3 DNA sequence: TGTGCCAGCAGTTACAACAGGGGGACTGAAGCTTTCTTT.

This clonotype was seen at least ten times. A library made for alpha chains picked up this beta chain off target, so its size means little. The rearrangement links TRBV5-6 to TRBJ1-4; 7 bases are shared with TRBD1. The CDR3 length is 14 residues. Looked up from germline, CDR1 is SGHDT and CDR2 is YYEEEE. J gave up 8 bases and V 4 bases, and 8 bases lay outside the gene matches. The CDR3 nucleotides are TGTGCCAGCAGCCCGACAGGGAACAGCGAAAAACTGTTTTTT. Amino acid sequence: CASSPTGNSEKLFF.

About this clonotype itself: For a library built for alpha chains, this beta chain is a stray read; little rests on its size. This chain links TRBV5-1 with TRBJ2-7; TRBD1 matches at 7 bases. The CDR3 runs to 14 residues. V was clipped by 4 bases and J by 6 bases; unmatched bases: 10. CDR1 and CDR2 (germline): SGHRS, YFSETQ. The CDR3 loop is CASSQRQGTGEQYF. The CDR3 DNA sequence: TGCGCCAGCAGCCAGAGACAGGGAACGGGCGAGCAGTACTTC.

This clonotype was seen ten or more times. In a library made to pick up alpha chains, this beta chain is a stray read with a size that means little. The rearrangement joins TRBV2 to TRBJ1-6, with a tentative D call TRBD1 (5 bases). The V gene's germline CDR1 is SNHLY and CDR2 FYNNEI. The CDR3 contains 16 residues. Trimming left V 10 bases short and J 1 base short, with 17 bases between. The CDR3 region is CATGGPRSSYNSPLHF. CDR3 DNA sequence: TGTGCCACCGGGGGACCCCGGAGTTCCTATAATTCACCCCTCCACTTT.

This clonotype appeared a few times. The library was designed around alpha chains, so this beta chain is a stray read whose abundance carries little weight. V is TRBV6-2 or TRBV6-3 and J is TRBJ2-5; D gene uncertain. The length of the CDR3 is 13 residues. Germline V gives CDR1 MNHEY, CDR2 SVGEGT. Trimming removed 8 bases at V and 0 bases at J, with 10 bases between. DNA for the CDR3: TGTGCCAGCGGTCGTAGTCACCAAGAGACCCAGTACTTC. Its translation: CASGRSHQETQYF.

This clonotype is judged medium-sized (0.01 to 0.1%). In a library made to pick up alpha chains, this beta chain is a stray read with a size that means little. This chain links TRBV29-1 with TRBJ2-1; D is perhaps TRBD1 or TRBD2 (6 bases each). This CDR3 has 14 residues. Trimming left V 3 bases short and J 0 bases short, with 9 bases between. Germline V gives CDR1 SQVTM, CDR2 ANQGSEA. CDR3 DNA: TGCAGCGTTGACGGGGGCGGCTCCTACAATGAGCAGTTCTTC. Translating gives CSVDGGGSYNEQFF.

This clonotype was seen repeatedly, ten times or more. A library prepared for alpha chains yielded this beta chain as an off-target read; its size is of little meaning. This rearrangement joins TRBV11-2 to TRBJ1-1; D unresolved. Germline-derived CDR1 and CDR2 are SGHAT and FQNNGV. V lost 4 bases, J lost 5 bases, and 17 bases lay in between. The CDR3 is 15 amino acids. The CDR3 reads CASSSQPGQATEAFF. CDR3 sequence (DNA): TGTGCCAGCAGCTCACAACCGGGCCAGGCGACTGAAGCTTTCTTT.

This clonotype is medium-sized by share. This beta chain is an unintended read in a library built for alpha chains; its size means little. V and J are TRBV6-2 or TRBV6-3 and TRBJ2-5, with D hard to call. This CDR3 spans 12 amino acids. Germline assignment: CDR1 MNHEY and CDR2 SVGEGT. Trimming took off 5 bases at V and 1 base at J, with 5 bases between the two ends. CDR3 sequence (DNA): TGTGCCAGCAGTGATTCCCAAGAGACCCAGTACTTC. Its protein product is CASSDSQETQYF.

This clonotype showed up many times. The library was built for alpha chains, so this beta chain is an off-target read and its size means little. The CDR3 DNA reads TGTGCCAGCAGGGAAGGGGGGGCCGGCGGAGATACGCAGTATTTT. It translates to CASREGGAGGDTQYF. V is TRBV28 and J is TRBJ2-3; D might be TRBD2 (7 bases). V lost 6 bases and J 5 bases, leaving 18 bases between the germline ends. The CDR3 is 15 amino acids. Germline V gene data show CDR1 as MDHEN and CDR2 as SYDVKM.

A remark on this clonotype: The junction does not match germline at one end; this may be a read error. This beta chain is an unintended read in a library built for alpha chains; its size means little. The rearrangement uses TRBV11-2 and TRBJ2-2; no definite D call. Per germline, CDR1 SGHAT and CDR2 FQNNGV. The CDR3 is 15 residues long. The CDR3 sequence is CACSLIASPTGELFF. CDR3 coding DNA: TGTGCCTGCAGCTTAATTGCGAGTCCCACCGGGGAGCTGTTTTTT.